The 11 T cell receptor beta chains below were found in one sample sequenced in a study of post-analysis software for immune sequencing data (dated by TCRdb to between 2015 and 2017). The library was obtained by PCR. Sequencing instrument: Illumina HiSeq 2500. To reduce PCR and sequencing biases, unique molecular identifiers were incorporated into the TCR beta cDNA libraries. Using fastp trimming at Q25 and MiXCR clonotype assembly, TCRdb reanalyzed the public sequencing data and kept in-frame beta chains. All rows with the same CDR3 protein become a single entry with the most common DNA and genes. The sample table shows over 700,000 distinct CDR3 sequences, and about 27% are seen once. The ten largest make up around 0.55% of the sample. These TCRs' antigens remain unknown. On the study overall, not on this receptor specifically: Patients showed significantly higher frequencies than controls for five TRBV segments, among them TRBV5-6, TRBV5-1 and TRBV20-1.

The sequencing input was blood. Receptors originate from a girl between 10 and 17 years old with multiple sclerosis.

The chain combines TRBV28 with TRBJ2-3, with D hard to call. The ends were cut back, 7 bases at V and 0 bases at J, with 8 bases in the middle. There are 13 residues in the CDR3. CDR1 is MDHEN and CDR2 is SYDVKM in the germline V gene. CDR3: CASMVSSTDTQYF. The CDR3 DNA sequence: TGTGCCAGCATGGTTTCTAGCACAGATACGCAGTATTTT.

This clonotype was observed a few times. The V gene is TRBV28, the J gene TRBJ2-5; the D gene is possibly TRBD1 (5 bases). There are 15 residues in the CDR3. The V gene's germline CDR1 is MDHEN and CDR2 SYDVKM. The germline V and J ends were trimmed by 7 bases and 1 base, with 16 bases remaining between them. CDR3 residues: CASNLHRQPQETQYF. CDR3 DNA sequence: TGTGCCAGCAACCTTCATAGACAGCCCCAAGAGACCCAGTACTTC.

In nucleotides, the CDR3 is TGCAGTGCGCTGGACAGAGCCTCTAACTATGGCTACACCTTC. It yields the protein CSALDRASNYGYTF. The chain employs TRBV20-1 and TRBJ1-2; the D gene is possibly TRBD1 (6 bases). Germline CDR1 and CDR2: DFQATT and SNEGSKA (reference sequence). V lost 6 bases and J 0 bases, leaving 14 bases between the germline ends. This CDR3 contains 14 residues.

The genes are TRBV5-1 and TRBJ1-2, with 9 bases that match TRBD1. V lost 7 bases to trimming and J lost 3 bases; unmatched junction nucleotides: 7. Per the germline V gene, CDR1 is SGHRS and CDR2 is YFSETQ. CDR3 length: 14 residues. For the CDR3, the DNA is TGCGCCAGCCAGCACACAGGGGGCGACTATGGCTACACCTTC. It is translated as CASQHTGGDYGYTF.

This chain links TRBV12-3 or TRBV12-4 with TRBJ1-4; D perhaps matches TRBD1 (5 bases). The CDR3 runs to 16 residues. V was trimmed by 3 bases and J by 5 bases, leaving 16 bases between them. The CDR3, as DNA: TGTGCCAGCAGTTTTGCGACGACAGAAAGGAATGAAAAACTGTTTTTT. Protein product: CASSFATTERNEKLFF.

This clonotype has only a few counts. In DNA, the CDR3 is TGTGCCAGCAGCTTTAACAGCGGACAGCCCCAGCATTTT. As protein: CASSFNSGQPQHF. The chain recombines TRBV7-2 with TRBJ1-5, with no clear D. The CDR3 is 13 residues long. Trimming removed 3 bases from V and 7 bases from J, with 10 bases in between. CDR1 is SGHTA, CDR2 FQGNSA, per germline.

The chain is built from TRBV20-1 and TRBJ2-3; D is ambiguous. Germline V CDR1 and CDR2: DFQATT, SNEGSKA (reference sequence). V lost 7 bases, J lost 2 bases, and 7 bases lay in between. This CDR3 contains 11 residues. The chain's CDR3 is CSGAATDTQYF. The CDR3 DNA is TGCAGTGGGGCAGCCACAGATACGCAGTATTTT.

At least ten counts were recorded for this clonotype. A read error may produce the germline difference seen at one junction end. The rearrangement links TRBV27 to TRBJ2-7, with D possibly being TRBD1 (6 bases). The V gene's germline CDR1 is MNHEY and CDR2 SMNVEV (reference sequence). This CDR3 contains 13 residues. CDR3 nucleotides: TGCGCCAGCAGCCGGACAGCTTCCTACGAGCAGTACTTC. This codes for CASSRTASYEQYF.

The chain carries TRBV11-2 and TRBJ2-5, with D perhaps TRBD1 or TRBD2 (5 bases each). CDR3 length equals 16 residues. Germline assignment: CDR1 SGHAT and CDR2 FQNNGV. Trimming stripped 5 bases from V and 4 bases from J, with 20 bases between. CDR3 coding DNA: TGTGCCAGCAGCGCCATCTCCGGGAAGAGGGGAGAGACCCAGTACTTC. Translating it yields CASSAISGKRGETQYF. Filled out from reference TRBV11-2 and TRBJ2-5, the complete variable domain reads EAGVAQSPRYKIIEKRQSVAFWCNPISGHATLYWYQQILGQGPKLLIQFQNNGVVDDSQLPKDRFSAERLKGVDSTLKIQPAKLEDSAVYLCASSAISGKRGETQYFGPGTRLLVL.

The chain employs TRBV11-2 and TRBJ2-5; 7 bases agree with TRBD2. CDR1 is SGHAT, CDR2 FQNNGV, per germline. The CDR3 is 13 amino acids. J gave up 0 bases and V 8 bases, and 3 bases lay outside the gene matches. CDR3 protein: CASGAGHQETQYF. CDR3 DNA: TGTGCCAGCGGAGCGGGGCACCAAGAGACCCAGTACTTC. The complete variable domain, with remaining parts taken from reference TRBV11-2 and TRBJ2-5, reads EAGVAQSPRYKIIEKRQSVAFWCNPISGHATLYWYQQILGQGPKLLIQFQNNGVVDDSQLPKDRFSAERLKGVDSTLKIQPAKLEDSAVYLCASGAGHQETQYFGPGTRLLVL.

This clonotype was seen more than once but under ten times. The chain employs TRBV28 and TRBJ2-1; D is uncertain. V lost 5 bases and J 5 bases, leaving 19 bases between the germline ends. CDR3 length: 16 amino acids. CDR1 MDHEN and CDR2 SYDVKM come from the germline V gene. As DNA, the CDR3 is TGTGCCAGCAGTCCACACTCAGGAAGATGGGACAATGAGCAGTTCTTC. This encodes CASSPHSGRWDNEQFF.